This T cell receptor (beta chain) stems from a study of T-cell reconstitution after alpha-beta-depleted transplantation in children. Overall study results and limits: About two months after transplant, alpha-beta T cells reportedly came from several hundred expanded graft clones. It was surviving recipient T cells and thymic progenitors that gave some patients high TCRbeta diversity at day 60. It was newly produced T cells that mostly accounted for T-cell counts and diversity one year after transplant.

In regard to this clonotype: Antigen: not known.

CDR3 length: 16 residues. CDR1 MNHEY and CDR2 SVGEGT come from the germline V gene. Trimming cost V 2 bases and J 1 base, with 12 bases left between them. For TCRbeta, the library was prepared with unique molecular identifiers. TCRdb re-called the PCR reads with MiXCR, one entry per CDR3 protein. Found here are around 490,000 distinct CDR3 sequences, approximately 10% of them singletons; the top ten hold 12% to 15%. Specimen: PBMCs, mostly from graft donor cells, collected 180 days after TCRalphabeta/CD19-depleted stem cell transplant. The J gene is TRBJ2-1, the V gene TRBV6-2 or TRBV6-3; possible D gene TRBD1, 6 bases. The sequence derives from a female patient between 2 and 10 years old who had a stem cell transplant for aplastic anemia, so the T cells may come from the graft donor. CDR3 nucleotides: TGTGCCAGCAGTTACGGCAACAGGGAATCCTACAATGAGCAGTTCTTC. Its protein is CASSYGNRESYNEQFF.